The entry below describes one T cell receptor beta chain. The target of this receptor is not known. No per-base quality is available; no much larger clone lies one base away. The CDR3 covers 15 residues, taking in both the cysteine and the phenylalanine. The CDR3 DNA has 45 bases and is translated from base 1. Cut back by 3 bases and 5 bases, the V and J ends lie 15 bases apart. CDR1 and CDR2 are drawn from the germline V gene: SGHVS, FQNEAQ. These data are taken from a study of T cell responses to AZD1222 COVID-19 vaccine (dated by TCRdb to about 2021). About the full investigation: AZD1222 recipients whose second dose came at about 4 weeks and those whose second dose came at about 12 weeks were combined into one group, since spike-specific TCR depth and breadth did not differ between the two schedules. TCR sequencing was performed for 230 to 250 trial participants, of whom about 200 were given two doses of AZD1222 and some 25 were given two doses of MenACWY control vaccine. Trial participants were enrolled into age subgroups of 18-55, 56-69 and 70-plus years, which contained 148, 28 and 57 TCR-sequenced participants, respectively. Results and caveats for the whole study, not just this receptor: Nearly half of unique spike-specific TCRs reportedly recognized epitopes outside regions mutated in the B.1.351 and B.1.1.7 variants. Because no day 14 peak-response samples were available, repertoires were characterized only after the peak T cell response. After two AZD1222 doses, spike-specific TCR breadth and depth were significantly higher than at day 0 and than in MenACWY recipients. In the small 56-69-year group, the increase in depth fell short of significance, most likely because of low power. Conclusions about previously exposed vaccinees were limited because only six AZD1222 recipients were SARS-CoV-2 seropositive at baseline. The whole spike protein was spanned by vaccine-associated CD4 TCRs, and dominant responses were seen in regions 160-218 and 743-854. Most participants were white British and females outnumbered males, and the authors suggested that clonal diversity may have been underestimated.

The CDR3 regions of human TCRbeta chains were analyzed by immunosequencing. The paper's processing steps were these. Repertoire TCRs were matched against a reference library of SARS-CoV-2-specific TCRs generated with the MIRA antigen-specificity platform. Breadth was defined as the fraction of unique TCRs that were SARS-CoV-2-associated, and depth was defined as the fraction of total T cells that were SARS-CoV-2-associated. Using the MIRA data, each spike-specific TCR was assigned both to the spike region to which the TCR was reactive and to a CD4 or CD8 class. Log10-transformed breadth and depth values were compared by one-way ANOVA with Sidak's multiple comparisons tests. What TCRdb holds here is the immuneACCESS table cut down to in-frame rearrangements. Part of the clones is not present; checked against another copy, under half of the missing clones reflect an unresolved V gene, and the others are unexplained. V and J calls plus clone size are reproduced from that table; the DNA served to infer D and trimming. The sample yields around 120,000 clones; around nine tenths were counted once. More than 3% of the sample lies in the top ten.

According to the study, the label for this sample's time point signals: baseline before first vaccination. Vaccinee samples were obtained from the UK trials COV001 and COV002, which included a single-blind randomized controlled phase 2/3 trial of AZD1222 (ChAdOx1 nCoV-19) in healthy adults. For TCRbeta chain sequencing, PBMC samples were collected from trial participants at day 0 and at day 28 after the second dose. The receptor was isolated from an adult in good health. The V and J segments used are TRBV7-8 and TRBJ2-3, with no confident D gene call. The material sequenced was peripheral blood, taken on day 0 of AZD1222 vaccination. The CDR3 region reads CASSLGEGLGDTQYF. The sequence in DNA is TGTGCCAGCAGCTTGGGCGAAGGTCTGGGAGATACGCAGTATTTT. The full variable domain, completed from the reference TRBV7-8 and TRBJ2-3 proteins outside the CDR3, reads GAGVSQSPRYKVAKRGQDVALRCDPISGHVSLFWYQQALGQGPEFLTYFQNEAQLDKSGLPSDRFFAERPEGSVSTLKIQRTQQEDSAVYLCASSLGEGLGDTQYFGPGTRLTVL.